These 7 T cell receptor beta chains originate from one sample sequenced in a study of T cells in Graves' hyperthyroidism and ophthalmopathy. Template material for amplifying TCR beta CDR3 regions consisted of RNA transcripts. In the first-round RT-PCR of the TCR CDR3, the HTBI primer set was used. TCRdb independently ran MiXCR on the multiplex PCR reads; one entry per CDR3 protein. The data show 500,000 to 650,000 distinct CDR3 sequences, 13% to 15% seen once. Source material: blood. All receptors derive from a woman aged 45-65 years with Graves' ophthalmopathy.

There are many counts of this clonotype. The V call is TRBV2, the J call TRBJ1-5; 7 nucleotides agree with TRBD1. The CDR3 spans 15 residues. V was pared by 4 bases and J by 4 bases, with 7 bases of the junction left unmatched. The V gene's germline CDR1 is SNHLY and CDR2 FYNNEI. This CDR3 reads CASSVRQGKNQPQHF. DNA of the CDR3: TGTGCCAGCAGTGTCCGACAGGGTAAAAATCAGCCCCAGCATTTT.

Ten or more counts support this clonotype. V and J are TRBV20-1 and TRBJ2-7, with D possibly matching TRBD1 (5 bases). With 3 bases removed from V and 2 bases from J, the gap between germline ends came to 20 bases. The CDR3 consists of 16 residues. The germline V gene encodes CDR1 DFQATT and CDR2 SNEGSKA (reference sequence). CDR3 in amino acids: CSASPSRRELTYEQYF. In DNA, the CDR3 is TGCAGTGCTAGCCCCAGTCGCAGGGAACTTACCTACGAGCAGTACTTC.

This clonotype came up many times. The chain is built from TRBV5-1 and TRBJ2-3; TRBD2 matches 11 bases. V shed 4 bases and J 3 bases; nucleotides not matched to a gene: 4. This CDR3 contains 15 residues. Per germline, CDR1 SGHRS and CDR2 YFSETQ. The CDR3 bases are TGCGCCAGCAGCGGGGGACTAGCGGTAACAGATACGCAGTATTTT. This translates into CASSGGLAVTDTQYF.

This clonotype was seen at least ten times. The CDR3 DNA reads TGTGCCAGCTCGGAAGAGCGGGAGCTGGAAGAGACCCAGTACTTC. It yields the protein CASSEERELEETQYF. This chain connects TRBV18 to TRBJ2-5; 8 bases map to TRBD2. Per the germline V gene, CDR1 is KGHSH and CDR2 is LQKENI. Trimming removed 6 bases from V and 3 bases from J; junction bases left unmatched: 9. The CDR3 consists of 15 residues.

This clonotype appeared many times. This chain joins TRBV12-3 or TRBV12-4 and TRBJ1-2; D call uncertain. This CDR3 comprises 14 residues. The V end was cut by 6 bases, the J end by 5 bases, with 16 bases between. CDR3 amino acids: CASSNPGAAYGYTF. In DNA form, the CDR3 reads TGTGCCAGCAGCAACCCGGGAGCGGCTTATGGCTACACCTTC.

This clonotype was counted ten times or more. This chain connects TRBV28 to TRBJ2-7, with D maybe TRBD1 (6 bases). The CDR3 is 14 amino acids. Germline V lookup: CDR1 MDHEN, CDR2 SYDVKM. V shed 4 bases and J shed 3 bases, with 13 bases lying between them. The CDR3 protein is CASSYLTGYYEQYF. The DNA of the CDR3 is TGTGCCAGCAGTTATCTGACAGGATACTACGAGCAGTACTTC.

The V gene is TRBV6-9, the J gene TRBJ2-7, with TRBD2 matching over 15 bases. V was pared by 4 bases and J by 2 bases, with 3 bases of the junction left unmatched. CDR3 length: 16 residues. In germline, CDR1 is MNHGY, CDR2 SVAAGI. The CDR3 spells CASSFGLAGGTYEQYF. CDR3 sequence (DNA): TGTGCCAGCAGTTTTGGACTAGCGGGAGGGACCTACGAGCAGTACTTC.